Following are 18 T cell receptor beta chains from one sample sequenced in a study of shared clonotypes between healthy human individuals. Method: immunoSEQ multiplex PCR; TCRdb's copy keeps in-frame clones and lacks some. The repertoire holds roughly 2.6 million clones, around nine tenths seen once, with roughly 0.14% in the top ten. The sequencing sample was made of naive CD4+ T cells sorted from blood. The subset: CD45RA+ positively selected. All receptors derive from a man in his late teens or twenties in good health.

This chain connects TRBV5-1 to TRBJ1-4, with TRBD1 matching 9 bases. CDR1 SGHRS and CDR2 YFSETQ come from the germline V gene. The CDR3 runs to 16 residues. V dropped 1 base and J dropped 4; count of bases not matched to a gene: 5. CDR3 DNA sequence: TGCGCCAGCAGCTTGTACGGGACAGGGAATAATGAAAAACTGTTTTTT. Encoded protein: CASSLYGTGNNEKLFF. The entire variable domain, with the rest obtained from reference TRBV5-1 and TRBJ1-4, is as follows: KAGVTQTPRYLIKTRGQQVTLSCSPISGHRSVSWYQQTPGQGLQFLFEYFSETQRNKGNFPGRFSGRQFSNSRSEMNVSTLELGDSALYLCASSLYGTGNNEKLFFGSGTQLSVL.

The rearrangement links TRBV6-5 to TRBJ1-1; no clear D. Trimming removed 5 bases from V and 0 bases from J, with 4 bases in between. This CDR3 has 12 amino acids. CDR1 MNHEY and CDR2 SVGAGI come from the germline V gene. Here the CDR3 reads CASSTVNTEAFF. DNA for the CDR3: TGTGCCAGCAGTACGGTGAACACTGAAGCTTTCTTT.

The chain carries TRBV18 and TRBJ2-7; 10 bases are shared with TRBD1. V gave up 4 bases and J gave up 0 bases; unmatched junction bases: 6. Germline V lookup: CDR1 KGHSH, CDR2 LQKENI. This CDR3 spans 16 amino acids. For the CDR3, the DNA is TGTGCCAGCTCACGGCGGACAGGGGGAGACTCCTACGAGCAGTACTTC. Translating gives CASSRRTGGDSYEQYF.

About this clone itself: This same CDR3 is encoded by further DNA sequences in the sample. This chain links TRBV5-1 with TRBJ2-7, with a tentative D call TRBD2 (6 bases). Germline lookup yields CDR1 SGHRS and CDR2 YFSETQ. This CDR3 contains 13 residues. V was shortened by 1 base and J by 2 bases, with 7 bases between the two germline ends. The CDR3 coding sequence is TGCGCCAGCAGCTTGTCGGGGGCCTACGAGCAGTACTTC. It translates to CASSLSGAYEQYF.

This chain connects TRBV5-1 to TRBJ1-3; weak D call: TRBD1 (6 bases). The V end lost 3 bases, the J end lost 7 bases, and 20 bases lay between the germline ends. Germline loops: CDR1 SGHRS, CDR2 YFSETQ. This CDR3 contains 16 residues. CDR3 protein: CASSWDEGGLGNTIYF. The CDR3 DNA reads TGCGCCAGCAGCTGGGACGAAGGGGGTCTTGGGAACACCATATATTTT.

DNA for the CDR3: TGCGCCAGCAGCTTGAACACAGACTTATATGGCTACACCTTC. Translating it yields CASSLNTDLYGYTF. The chain recombines TRBV5-1 with TRBJ1-2; D remains ambiguous. The CDR3 sequence is 14 residues long. The ends were cut back, 1 base at V and 5 bases at J, with 12 bases in the middle. Germline V gene sequence: CDR1 SGHRS, CDR2 YFSETQ.

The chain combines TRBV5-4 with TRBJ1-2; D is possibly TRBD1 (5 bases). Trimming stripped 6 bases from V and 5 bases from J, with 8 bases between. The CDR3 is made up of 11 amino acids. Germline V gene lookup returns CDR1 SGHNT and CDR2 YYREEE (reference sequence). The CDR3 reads CASNQGYGYTF. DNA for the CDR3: TGTGCCAGCAACCAGGGTTATGGCTACACCTTC.

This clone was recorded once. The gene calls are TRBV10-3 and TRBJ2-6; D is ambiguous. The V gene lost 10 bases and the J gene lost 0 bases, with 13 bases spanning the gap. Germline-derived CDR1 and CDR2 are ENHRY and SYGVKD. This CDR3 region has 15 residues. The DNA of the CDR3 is TGTGCCACGACCTTCCGGAGCTCTGGGGCCAACGTCCTGACTTTC. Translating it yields CATTFRSSGANVLTF.

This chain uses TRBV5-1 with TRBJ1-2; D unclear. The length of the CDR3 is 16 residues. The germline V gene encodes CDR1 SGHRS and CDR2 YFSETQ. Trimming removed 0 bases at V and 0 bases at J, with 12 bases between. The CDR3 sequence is CASSLGAGRSNYGYTF. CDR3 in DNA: TGCGCCAGCAGCTTGGGGGCAGGCCGCTCTAACTATGGCTACACCTTC.

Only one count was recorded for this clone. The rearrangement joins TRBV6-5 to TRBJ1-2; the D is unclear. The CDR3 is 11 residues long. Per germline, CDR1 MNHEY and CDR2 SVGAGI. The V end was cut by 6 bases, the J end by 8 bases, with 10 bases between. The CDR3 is CASRAGLGYTF. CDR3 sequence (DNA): TGTGCCAGCAGAGCTGGCCTCGGCTACACCTTC.

The CDR3 DNA sequence: TGTGCCAGCAGTGAAAGGCGGTACAATGAGCAGTTCTTC. Protein: CASSERRYNEQFF. The chain has TRBV2 and TRBJ2-1; D is uncertain. Trimming took off 2 bases at V and 4 bases at J, with 6 bases between the two ends. Looked up from germline, CDR1 is SNHLY and CDR2 is FYNNEI. CDR3 length: 13 residues.

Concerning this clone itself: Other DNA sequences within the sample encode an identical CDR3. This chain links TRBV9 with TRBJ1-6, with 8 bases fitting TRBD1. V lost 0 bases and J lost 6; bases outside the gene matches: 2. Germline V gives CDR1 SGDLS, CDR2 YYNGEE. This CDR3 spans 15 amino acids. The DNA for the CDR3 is TGTGCCAGCAGCGTAGAAGGACAGGGTAATTCACCCCTCCACTTT. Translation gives CASSVEGQGNSPLHF.

DNA for the CDR3: TGTGCCAGCTCACCGACTATCGGGCAGACGAACACTGAAGCTTTCTTT. Translation: CASSPTIGQTNTEAFF. The chain joins TRBV18 to TRBJ1-1; no definite D call. Per germline, CDR1 KGHSH and CDR2 LQKENI. This CDR3 comprises 16 residues. V lost 3 bases and J 1 base, leaving 15 bases between the germline ends.

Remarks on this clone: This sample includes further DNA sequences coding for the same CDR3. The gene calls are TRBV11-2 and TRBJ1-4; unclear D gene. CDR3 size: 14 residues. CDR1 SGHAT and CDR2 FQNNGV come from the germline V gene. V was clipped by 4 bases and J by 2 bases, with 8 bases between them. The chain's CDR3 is CASSSGRTNEKLFF. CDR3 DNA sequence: TGTGCCAGCAGCTCCGGAAGGACTAATGAAAAACTGTTTTTT.

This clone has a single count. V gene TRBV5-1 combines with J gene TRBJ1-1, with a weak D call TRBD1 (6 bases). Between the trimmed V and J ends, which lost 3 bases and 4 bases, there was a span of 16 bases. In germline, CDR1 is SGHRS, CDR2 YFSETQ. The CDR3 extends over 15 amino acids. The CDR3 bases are TGCGCCAGCAGCTCGGAGTGGGGGCAGCTCACTGAAGCTTTCTTT. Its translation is CASSSEWGQLTEAFF.

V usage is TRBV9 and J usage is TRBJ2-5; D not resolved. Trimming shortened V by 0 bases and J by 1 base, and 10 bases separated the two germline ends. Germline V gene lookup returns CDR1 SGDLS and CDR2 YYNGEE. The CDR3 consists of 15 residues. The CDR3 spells CASSVAPGPQETQYF. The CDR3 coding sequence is TGTGCCAGCAGCGTAGCTCCGGGTCCCCAAGAGACCCAGTACTTC.

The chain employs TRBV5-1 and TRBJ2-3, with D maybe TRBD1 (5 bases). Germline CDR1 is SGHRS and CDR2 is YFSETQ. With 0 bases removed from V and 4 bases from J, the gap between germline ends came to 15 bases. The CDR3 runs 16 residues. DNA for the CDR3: TGCGCCAGCAGCTTGGCCGATGTAGGGGTGGCAGATACGCAGTATTTT. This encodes CASSLADVGVADTQYF.

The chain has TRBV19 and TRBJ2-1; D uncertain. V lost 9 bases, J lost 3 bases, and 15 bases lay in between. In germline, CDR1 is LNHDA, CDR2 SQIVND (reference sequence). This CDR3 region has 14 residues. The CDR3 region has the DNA TGTGCCAGCGGTTGGGCGAGAAACTACAATGAGCAGTTCTTC. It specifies CASGWARNYNEQFF.